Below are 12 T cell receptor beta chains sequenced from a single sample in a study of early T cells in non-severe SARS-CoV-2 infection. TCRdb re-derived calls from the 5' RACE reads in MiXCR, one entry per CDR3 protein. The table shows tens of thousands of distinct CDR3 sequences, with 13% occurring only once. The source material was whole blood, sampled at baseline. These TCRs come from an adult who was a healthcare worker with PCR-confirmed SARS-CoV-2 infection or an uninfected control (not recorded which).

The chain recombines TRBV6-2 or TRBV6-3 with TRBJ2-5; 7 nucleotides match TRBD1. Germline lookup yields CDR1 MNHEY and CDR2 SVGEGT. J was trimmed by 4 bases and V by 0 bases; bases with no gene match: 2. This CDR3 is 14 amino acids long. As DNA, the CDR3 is TGTGCCAGCAGTTACTCGGGGACAGTAGAGACCCAGTACTTC. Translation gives CASSYSGTVETQYF.

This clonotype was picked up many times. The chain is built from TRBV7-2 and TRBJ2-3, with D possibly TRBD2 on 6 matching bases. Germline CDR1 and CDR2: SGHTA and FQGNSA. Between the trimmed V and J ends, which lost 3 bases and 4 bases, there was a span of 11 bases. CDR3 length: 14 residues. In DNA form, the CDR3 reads TGTGCCAGCAGCTTTGGCGGGACCGCAGATACGCAGTATTTT. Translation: CASSFGGTADTQYF.

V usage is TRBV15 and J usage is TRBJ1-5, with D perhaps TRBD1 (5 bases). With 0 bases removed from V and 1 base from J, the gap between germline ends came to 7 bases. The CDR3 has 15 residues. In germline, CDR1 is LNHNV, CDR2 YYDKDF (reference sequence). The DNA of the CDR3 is TGTGCCACCAGCAGAGATGCAGGGAGCAATCAGCCCCAGCATTTT. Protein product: CATSRDAGSNQPQHF.

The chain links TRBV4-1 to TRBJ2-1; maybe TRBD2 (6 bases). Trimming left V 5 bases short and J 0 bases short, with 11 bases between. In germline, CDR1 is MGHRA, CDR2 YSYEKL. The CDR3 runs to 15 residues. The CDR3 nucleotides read TGCGCCAGCAGCGAGGGAGGCTTCTCCTACAATGAGCAGTTCTTC. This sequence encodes CASSEGGFSYNEQFF.

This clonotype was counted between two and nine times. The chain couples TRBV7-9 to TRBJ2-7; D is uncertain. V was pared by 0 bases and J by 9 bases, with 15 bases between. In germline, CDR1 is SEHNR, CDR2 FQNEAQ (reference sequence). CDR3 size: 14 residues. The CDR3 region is CASSLAHPTSRQYF. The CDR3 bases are TGTGCCAGCAGCTTAGCCCATCCTACGTCCCGGCAGTACTTC.

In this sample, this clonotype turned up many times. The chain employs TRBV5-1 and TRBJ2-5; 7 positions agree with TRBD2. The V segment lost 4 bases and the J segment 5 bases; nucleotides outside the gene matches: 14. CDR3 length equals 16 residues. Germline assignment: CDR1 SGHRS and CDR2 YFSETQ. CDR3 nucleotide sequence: TGCGCCAGCAGCAACCTTTGGCGGGAGAAGGCGGAGACCCAGTACTTC. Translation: CASSNLWREKAETQYF.

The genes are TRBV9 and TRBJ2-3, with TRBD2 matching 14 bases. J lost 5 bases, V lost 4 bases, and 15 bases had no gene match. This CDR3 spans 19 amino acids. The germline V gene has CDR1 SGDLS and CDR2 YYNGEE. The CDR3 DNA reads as TGTGCCAGCAGCCCCCAATGGGGTAGGGGACTAGCGGGAGAAGATACGCAGTATTTT. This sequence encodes CASSPQWGRGLAGEDTQYF.

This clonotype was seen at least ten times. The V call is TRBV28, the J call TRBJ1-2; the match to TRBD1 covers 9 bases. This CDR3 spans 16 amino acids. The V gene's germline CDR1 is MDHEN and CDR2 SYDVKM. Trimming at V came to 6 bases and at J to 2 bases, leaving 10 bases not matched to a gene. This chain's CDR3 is CASSPHRGQFNYGYTF. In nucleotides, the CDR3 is TGTGCCAGCAGCCCACACAGGGGGCAGTTCAACTATGGCTACACCTTC.

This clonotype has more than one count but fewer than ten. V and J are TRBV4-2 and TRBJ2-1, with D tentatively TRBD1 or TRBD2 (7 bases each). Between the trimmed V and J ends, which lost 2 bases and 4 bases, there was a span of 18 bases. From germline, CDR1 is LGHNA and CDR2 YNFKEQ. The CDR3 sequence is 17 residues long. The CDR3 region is CASSQYTRGGLYNEQFF. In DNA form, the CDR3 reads TGTGCCAGCAGCCAATACACCAGGGGGGGCCTTTACAATGAGCAGTTCTTC.

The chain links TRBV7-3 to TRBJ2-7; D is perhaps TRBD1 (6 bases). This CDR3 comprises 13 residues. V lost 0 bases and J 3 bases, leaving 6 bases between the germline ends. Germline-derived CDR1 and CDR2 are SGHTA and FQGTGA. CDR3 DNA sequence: TGTGCCAGCAGCTTAACAGGGGGCTACGAGCAGTACTTC. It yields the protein CASSLTGGYEQYF.

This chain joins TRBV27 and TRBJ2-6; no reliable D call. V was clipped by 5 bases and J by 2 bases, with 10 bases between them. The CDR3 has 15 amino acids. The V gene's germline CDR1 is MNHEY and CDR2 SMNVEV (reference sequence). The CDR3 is CASSTPSAGANVLTF. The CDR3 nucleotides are TGTGCCAGCAGTACGCCAAGTGCTGGGGCCAACGTCCTGACTTTC.

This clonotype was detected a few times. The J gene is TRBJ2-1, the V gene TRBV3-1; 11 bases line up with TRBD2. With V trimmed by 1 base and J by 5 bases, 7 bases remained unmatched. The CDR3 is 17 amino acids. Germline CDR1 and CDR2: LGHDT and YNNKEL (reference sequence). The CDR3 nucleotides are TGTGCCAGCAGCCAAGTTCCTCATAGCGGGGGGGACAATGAGCAGTTCTTC. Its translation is CASSQVPHSGGDNEQFF.